This note documents a single TCR beta chain sequence. PCR amplification relied on 60 Vbeta primers (plus 13 Jbeta primers). Per the original data handling: In a later analysis, the count reached roughly 80 million unique TCR beta chains, with about 9.9 million shared. The method was immunoSEQ multiplex PCR; TCRdb's version includes in-frame clones alone and lacks a portion of them. The V and J calls and clone size are taken from that table; D and trimming were inferred from the DNA. The sample contains about 160,000 clones, 80% of which appear only once. The sample is drawn from a study of cytomegalovirus exposure and HLA in healthy donors. The germline CDR1 and CDR2 sequences are MNHEY and SMNVEV (reference sequence). This CDR3 spans 14 amino acids. Trimming pared 1 base from V and 6 bases from J, leaving 9 bases between.

The sequence was obtained from a man aged 25 to 45 in good health and CMV-seronegative. This chain links TRBV27 with TRBJ2-2; D remains ambiguous. Sequencing used PBMCs. This CDR3 reads CASSLFGGSGELFF. CDR3 sequence (DNA): TGTGCCAGCAGTTTATTCGGCGGCTCCGGGGAGCTGTTTTTT.